This T cell receptor (beta chain) derives from a study of shared clonotypes between healthy human individuals. The protocol was immunoSEQ multiplex PCR, while the TCRdb copy is restricted to in-frame clones and leaves out a portion. Here the sample spans about 590,000 clones, 95% to 96% being singletons. Notes on the study in general: Clonotype sharing among the donors was expected to vary with sequencing depth. Naive CD4 clonotypes overlapped across several donors at approximately 5.5%.

Selected positively for CCR7 and CD45RO-negative, naive CD8 cells excluded terminally differentiated effector memory CD45RA+ cells. Turning to this clone: Its specificity is not known.

The CDR3 covers 15 residues. Trimming removed 2 bases from V and 6 bases from J, with 15 bases in between. CDR1 and CDR2 (germline): SGHRS, YFSETQ. Sequencing input: naive CD8+ T cells sorted from blood. The TCR was taken from a woman aged 25 to 39 in good health. This chain links TRBV5-1 with TRBJ2-1, with D possibly TRBD2 on 6 matching bases. The CDR3 coding sequence is TGCGCCAGCAGCTTAGCATCCGGGGGTGCCAATGAGCAGTTCTTC. It translates to CASSLASGGANEQFF.